One sample yielded the 27 T cell receptor beta chains listed below, sequenced in a study of brain T cells in children with intractable seizures. The data were produced by immunoSEQ multiplex PCR, yet TCRdb's version contains in-frame clones alone and is incomplete. The sample carries roughly 120,000 clones, roughly 94% recorded once. The sequencing used peripheral blood, collected at surgery. Every receptor here comes from a boy younger than two with hemimegalencephaly and intractable seizures.

J is TRBJ2-1 and V is TRBV7-3, with D perhaps given as TRBD1 or TRBD2 (5 bases each). The CDR3 has 20 residues. Trimming removed 3 bases from V and 10 bases from J, with 34 bases in between. Germline loops: CDR1 SGHTA, CDR2 FQGTGA. CDR3 DNA sequence: TGTGCCAGCAGCTTTCTAAATCCGGGACCTAAGGAAGCAGAAATAAAGGAGCAGTTCTTC. This translates into CASSFLNPGPKEAEIKEQFF.

The V gene is TRBV24-1, the J gene TRBJ2-1; no clear D. The V and J ends lost 6 bases and 3 bases respectively, with 14 bases between them. The CDR3 totals 15 residues. CDR1 and CDR2 (germline): KGHDR, SFDVKD. CDR3 protein: CATSSVRVGYNEQFF. The CDR3 region has the DNA TGTGCCACCAGTTCGGTCCGGGTTGGCTACAATGAGCAGTTCTTC.

The CDR3 spells CASSLGYGNQPQHF. The CDR3 nucleotides are TGTGCCAGCAGTTTAGGGTATGGCAATCAGCCCCAGCATTTT. This rearrangement joins TRBV6-5 to TRBJ1-5; D unclear. Germline V lookup: CDR1 MNHEY, CDR2 SVGAGI. This CDR3 spans 14 amino acids. Trimming pared 4 bases from V and 2 bases from J, leaving 9 bases between.

J is TRBJ2-3 and V is TRBV18; no clear D gene. The CDR3 runs 15 residues. Per germline, CDR1 KGHSH and CDR2 LQKENI. V was trimmed by 0 bases and J by 4 bases, leaving 11 bases between them. CDR3 DNA sequence: TGTGCCAGCTCACCACCGGGATCGGGCGCAGATACGCAGTATTTT. It translates to CASSPPGSGADTQYF.

V gene TRBV2 combines with J gene TRBJ2-7; 7 bases align to TRBD2. Per the germline V gene, CDR1 is SNHLY and CDR2 is FYNNEI. The CDR3 loop spans 14 amino acids. V dropped 7 bases and J dropped 7; count of bases not matched to a gene: 13. CDR3 DNA: TGTGCCAGCAATGCGCGGGAGTTCGCTAGGGAGCAGTACTTC. Translating gives CASNAREFAREQYF.

This rearrangement joins TRBV9 to TRBJ2-3, with 12 positions matching TRBD2. The CDR3 consists of 16 residues. Trimming removed 4 bases from V and 0 bases from J; junction bases left unmatched: 3. The germline gives CDR1 SGDLS, CDR2 YYNGEE. This CDR3 is CASSPGTSGSTDTQYF. For the CDR3, the DNA is TGTGCCAGCAGCCCGGGGACTAGCGGGAGCACAGATACGCAGTATTTT.

The chain carries TRBV7-9 and TRBJ2-1; 8 bases are a match to TRBD1. The junction had 6 bases not matched to a gene; V was cut back by 4 bases and J by 4 bases. The CDR3 totals 15 residues. In germline, CDR1 is SEHNR, CDR2 FQNEAQ (reference sequence). CDR3 bases: TGTGCCAGCAGCTCGGACAGGGTAGGATACAATGAGCAGTTCTTC. It specifies CASSSDRVGYNEQFF.

This chain uses TRBV4-1 with TRBJ2-3; no clear D. V was cut by 2 bases and J by 0 bases, with 6 bases left in between. Germline V gene lookup returns CDR1 MGHRA and CDR2 YSYEKL. The CDR3 spans 14 residues. DNA of the CDR3: TGCGCCAGCAGCCAACTCACTAGCACAGATACGCAGTATTTT. It translates to CASSQLTSTDTQYF.

The chain combines TRBV11-3 with TRBJ2-4; 11 nucleotides match TRBD1. Germline values: CDR1 SGHNT, CDR2 YENEEA. V trimming: 3 bases; J trimming: 4 bases; junction bases outside the gene matches: 2. This CDR3 is built from 15 residues. The CDR3 loop reads CASSLDRGPKNIQYF. In DNA form, the CDR3 reads TGTGCCAGCAGCTTGGACAGGGGGCCAAAAAACATTCAGTACTTC.

This chain uses TRBV20-1 with TRBJ1-2, with no clear D. The CDR3 length is 11 residues. Germline V gene data show CDR1 as DFQATT and CDR2 as SNEGSKA (reference sequence). Here the CDR3 DNA reads TGCAGCCCCCGGACTGGCTATGGCTACACCTTC. This codes for CSPRTGYGYTF.

This chain links TRBV6-5 with TRBJ2-2; D perhaps matches TRBD1 (5 bases). CDR3 length equals 16 residues. Per germline, CDR1 MNHEY and CDR2 SVGAGI. The V end was cut by 1 base, the J end by 1 base, with 10 bases between. The CDR3 DNA sequence: TGTGCCAGCAGTTACTGGGGTCAGGGGAACACCGGGGAGCTGTTTTTT. Translating it yields CASSYWGQGNTGELFF.

The chain couples TRBV11-2 to TRBJ2-5; 9 bases are shared with TRBD1. V dropped 5 bases and J dropped 4; count of bases not matched to a gene: 5. CDR3 length equals 14 residues. Per germline, CDR1 SGHAT and CDR2 FQNNGV. CDR3 sequence reads: CASSPGTGRETQYF. The CDR3 region has the DNA TGTGCCAGCAGCCCGGGGACAGGGAGAGAGACCCAGTACTTC.

V is TRBV6-5 and J is TRBJ2-7; 7 bases agree with TRBD1. Germline-derived CDR1 and CDR2 are MNHEY and SVGAGI. The CDR3 spans 15 residues. With 6 bases clipped from V and 2 bases from J, the junction kept 10 bases outside the gene matches. CDR3 in DNA: TGTGCCAGCAGGGGACGCCCGACAGGGACCTACGAGCAGTACTTC. It specifies CASRGRPTGTYEQYF.

The chain recombines TRBV27 with TRBJ2-3; D gene unclear. Trimming removed 6 bases from V and 4 bases from J, with 8 bases in between. CDR3 length: 12 amino acids. Germline loops: CDR1 MNHEY, CDR2 SMNVEV (reference sequence). CDR3 amino acids: CASRMGPDTQYF. DNA of the CDR3: TGTGCCAGCAGAATGGGCCCAGATACGCAGTATTTT.

The V and J genes are TRBV7-2 and TRBJ1-6; 9 nucleotides line up with TRBD1. CDR1 and CDR2 from the germline V gene are SGHTA and FQGNSA. Germline trimming cut 3 bases from V and 8 bases from J; bases unmatched to any gene: 5. This CDR3 has 15 residues. CDR3 residues: CASSLDRGPDSPLHF. For the CDR3, the DNA is TGTGCCAGCAGCTTGGACAGGGGACCTGATTCACCCCTCCACTTT.

This chain uses TRBV5-1 with TRBJ1-2; D uncertain. This CDR3 has 12 amino acids. Trimming pared 2 bases from V and 5 bases from J, leaving 7 bases between. CDR1 is SGHRS and CDR2 is YFSETQ in the germline V gene. As DNA, the CDR3 is TGCGCCAGCAGCTTAGACGGATATGGCTACACCTTC. This encodes CASSLDGYGYTF.

J is TRBJ2-2 and V is TRBV2, with D possibly called TRBD1 or TRBD2 (5 bases each). CDR3 length: 14 residues. From germline, CDR1 is SNHLY and CDR2 FYNNEI. The germline V and J ends were trimmed by 7 bases and 4 bases, with 13 bases remaining between them. CDR3 nucleotide sequence: TGTGCCAGCATGGTGAGGGGCGGCACCGGGGAGCTGTTTTTT. Amino acid sequence: CASMVRGGTGELFF.

The CDR3 DNA reads TGTGCCAGCAGCGCCCAAAGCGGGAGGTTCACAGATACGCAGTATTTT. As protein: CASSAQSGRFTDTQYF. This sequence joins TRBV11-1 and TRBJ2-3; the match to TRBD2 covers 9 bases. CDR1 and CDR2 from the germline V gene are SGHAT and FQDESV (reference sequence). Unmatched junction bases numbered 8, after V lost 5 bases and J lost 2 bases. This CDR3 has 16 residues.

The J gene is TRBJ2-5, the V gene TRBV7-8; 8 bases line up with TRBD1. The trim removed 8 bases at V and 5 bases at J, leaving 13 bases unmatched. This CDR3 is built from 15 residues. Germline V gene data show CDR1 as SGHVS and CDR2 as FQNEAQ. The CDR3 region is CASLQGADERETQYF. CDR3 in DNA: TGTGCCAGCCTCCAGGGGGCGGACGAGCGGGAGACCCAGTACTTC.

This rearrangement joins TRBV9 to TRBJ2-5; D tentatively reads TRBD1 or TRBD2 (7 bases each). Trimming removed 4 bases at V and 5 bases at J, with 21 bases between. The CDR3 is 16 amino acids. Germline V gene lookup returns CDR1 SGDLS and CDR2 YYNGEE. This CDR3 reads CASSPQGSGGSETQYF. CDR3 DNA: TGTGCCAGCAGCCCACAGGGGTCTGGCGGGAGTGAGACCCAGTACTTC. The full variable domain, in which reference TRBV9 and TRBJ2-5 provide the parts outside the CDR3, is DSGVTQTPKHLITATGQRVTLRCSPRSGDLSVYWYQQSLDQGLQFLIQYYNGEERAKGNILERFSAQQFPDLHSELNLSSLELGDSALYFCASSPQGSGGSETQYFGPGTRLLVL.

The chain has TRBV6-6 and TRBJ2-3; 7 bases are shared with TRBD1. Germline CDR1 MNHNY, CDR2 SVGAGI (reference sequence). V was pared by 5 bases and J by 3 bases, with 14 bases of the junction left unmatched. The length of the CDR3 is 17 residues. DNA for the CDR3: TGTGCCAGCAGTCACAGCCCCGGGACAGTAGAGACAGATACGCAGTATTTT. Amino acid sequence: CASSHSPGTVETDTQYF.

The rearrangement uses TRBV5-4 and TRBJ2-3; D gene unclear. The length of the CDR3 is 13 residues. Germline V gene sequence: CDR1 SGHNT, CDR2 YYREEE (reference sequence). Trimming cost V 3 bases and J 2 bases, with 7 bases left between them. CDR3 in amino acids: CASSSDLTDTQYF. CDR3 coding DNA: TGTGCCAGCAGCTCAGACCTCACAGATACGCAGTATTTT.

This chain uses TRBV15 with TRBJ2-2, with 9 bases fitting TRBD1. Unmatched junction bases numbered 4, after V lost 6 bases and J lost 5 bases. Germline V gene sequence: CDR1 LNHNV, CDR2 YYDKDF (reference sequence). The CDR3 is 14 amino acids. CDR3 sequence (DNA): TGTGCCACCAGGGGACAGGGAATTACCGGGGAGCTGTTTTTT. This gives the protein CATRGQGITGELFF.

This rearrangement joins TRBV7-9 to TRBJ2-1; 8 bases agree with TRBD2. V lost 1 base, J lost 0 bases, and 11 bases stayed unmatched. In germline, CDR1 is SEHNR, CDR2 FQNEAQ (reference sequence). The CDR3 is 19 amino acids. This CDR3 is CASSLEARLALSSYNEQFF. Here the CDR3 DNA reads TGTGCCAGCAGCTTAGAAGCCCGACTAGCGCTCAGCTCCTACAATGAGCAGTTCTTC.

V usage is TRBV14 and J usage is TRBJ2-1; unclear D gene. Per germline, CDR1 SGHDN and CDR2 FVKESK. V lost 1 base to trimming and J lost 4 bases, with 11 bases between them. CDR3 length: 15 residues. The CDR3 reads CASSQVRTDYNEQFF. As DNA, the CDR3 is TGTGCCAGCAGCCAAGTGCGGACCGATTACAATGAGCAGTTCTTC.

This chain links TRBV29-1 with TRBJ2-2; TRBD1 matches 8 bases. This CDR3 is 14 amino acids long. Germline-derived CDR1 and CDR2 are SQVTM and ANQGSEA. V shed 6 bases, J shed 5 bases, and the junction held 8 bases outside the gene matches. The CDR3 here is CSVRSGQGTGELFF. The CDR3 nucleotides are TGCAGCGTCAGGAGCGGACAGGGAACCGGGGAGCTGTTTTTT.

The chain employs TRBV7-8 and TRBJ2-7; no reliable D call. CDR3 length equals 12 residues. Germline V CDR1 and CDR2: SGHVS, FQNEAQ. Deletions cut 5 bases from V and 3 bases from J, with 8 bases between. CDR3 DNA sequence: TGTGCCAGCAGCCCCACGGACTACGAGCAGTACTTC. Amino acids: CASSPTDYEQYF.